This is a list of T cell receptor beta chains from one sample in a study of T cells in Graves' hyperthyroidism and ophthalmopathy. TCRdb ran MiXCR on the multiplex PCR reads and lists one entry per CDR3 protein. The table lists over 700,000 distinct CDR3 sequences, approximately 19% of them singletons. Sequenced material: blood. These receptors all come from a woman aged 50 to 60 with Graves' hyperthyroidism that later progressed to Graves' ophthalmopathy. CDR3s include the opening cysteine and the closing phenylalanine or tryptophan. A D gene is named only where the DNA matches it firmly. The size entry is marked missing in some rows and otherwise reads once, few, many or a size class.

v_call	clone_size	j_call	d_call	cdr3_nt	cdr3_aa
TRBV3-1	-	TRBJ1-1	-	TGTGCCAGCAGCCAAGGCGGGTTTAACACTGAAGCTTTCTTT	CASSQGGFNTEAFF
TRBV25-1	few	TRBJ2-3	TRBD2	TGTGCCAGCGGGGCCCGGTGGCTAGCGGAAAACACAGATACGCAGTATTTT	CASGARWLAENTDTQYF
TRBV4-1	many	TRBJ1-1	TRBD1	TGTGCCAGCAGCCAGGGACAGCTGAACACTGAAGCTTTCTTT	CASSQGQLNTEAFF
TRBV6-1	-	TRBJ1-5	-	TGTGCCAGCAGCTCCAGTTGGACTTCTTCCCGCCAGGACCAGCCCCAGCATTTT	CASSSSWTSSRQDQPQHF
TRBV7-6	-	TRBJ2-7	TRBD1	TGTGCCAGCAGCGCGAACCGGGACAGGGCCTACGAGCAGTACTTC	CASSANRDRAYEQYF
TRBV7-2	many	TRBJ1-1	-	TGTGCCAGCAGGGTAGGGGGGGGAGATCAACGTGAAGCTTTCTTT	CASRVGGGDQREAFF
TRBV3-1	many	TRBJ2-2	-	TGTGCCAGCAGCCATGGTTCCGGGGAGCTGTTTTTT	CASSHGSGELFF
TRBV13	many	TRBJ1-2	TRBD1	TGTGCCAGCACCCGCCAGTCCGGGACAGAAAACTATGGCTACACCTTC	CASTRQSGTENYGYTF
TRBV30	-	TRBJ1-1	-	TGTGCCTGGAGTGTAAAGGTGGGGACTGAAGCTTTCTTT	CAWSVKVGTEAFF
TRBV12-3/TRBV12-4	many	TRBJ1-3	-	TGTGCCAGCAGTTTAGGGGGACCAAGGTCTGGAAACACCATATATTTT	CASSLGGPRSGNTIYF
TRBV5-1	many	TRBJ2-7	TRBD2	TGCGCCAGCAGCACCGCGGGGGGGATCGACGAGCAGTACTTC	CASSTAGGIDEQYF
TRBV12-3/TRBV12-4	-	TRBJ1-2	-	TGTGCCAGCAGCAATCCCCCACGGTATGGCTACACCTTC	CASSNPPRYGYTF
TRBV7-9	few	TRBJ2-1	-	TGTACCAGCAGCTTAAGAGGGAGAAGATCCGATGAGCAGTTCTTC	CTSSLRGRRSDEQFF
TRBV7-2	few	TRBJ1-2	TRBD1	TGTGCCAGCAGCTTAATAGACAGGGACTATGGCTACACCTTC	CASSLIDRDYGYTF